One and the same sample provided the 30 T cell receptor beta chains below, sequenced in a study of CD8+ T cells in alopecia areata. Treatment defined: oral pan-JAK inhibitor, 5-10 mg twice daily. It was cDNA, reverse transcribed from extracted RNA, that served as the sequencing template. The data were produced by immunoSEQ multiplex PCR, yet TCRdb's version contains in-frame clones alone and is incomplete. Of under 200,000 clones in the sample, about three fifths were seen once. The sample consisted of CD4+ T cells sorted from blood, taken at week 4, from a patient treated with tofacitinib. These receptors all stem from a human donor with alopecia areata.

The chain links TRBV5-5 to TRBJ1-1; D not certain. The V end was cut by 3 bases, the J end by 3 bases, with 18 bases between. Germline CDR1 is SGHKS and CDR2 is YYEKEE (reference sequence). CDR3 length: 16 residues. CDR3 DNA sequence: TGTGCCAGCAGCTCATCAGGATCCGGGCGCCACACTGAAGCTTTCTTT. Protein: CASSSSGSGRHTEAFF.

This clone showed up just a few times. The chain links TRBV27 to TRBJ1-5; D remains ambiguous. The CDR3 runs 15 residues. V dropped 4 bases and J dropped 7 bases, with 17 bases sitting between them. Per the germline V gene, CDR1 is MNHEY and CDR2 is SMNVEV (reference sequence). Here the CDR3 DNA reads TGTGCCAGCAGTTCCTTTGGGGAGGGAACACAGCCCCAGCATTTT. Translated: CASSSFGEGTQPQHF.

The chain recombines TRBV5-1 with TRBJ2-1, with D unclear. Trimming stripped 4 bases from V and 12 bases from J, with 14 bases between. The CDR3 loop spans 12 amino acids. Looked up from germline, CDR1 is SGHRS and CDR2 is YFSETQ. DNA of the CDR3: TGCGCCAGCAGCCAGGAAGGGCCCATGCAGTTCTTC. It encodes CASSQEGPMQFF.

The gene calls are TRBV9 and TRBJ2-1; D is possibly TRBD2 (5 bases). The V gene's germline CDR1 is SGDLS and CDR2 YYNGEE. CDR3 length: 13 residues. Trimming removed 4 bases at V and 8 bases at J, with 13 bases between. The CDR3 sequence is CASSFQGLDEQFF. The CDR3, as DNA: TGTGCCAGCAGCTTCCAAGGACTGGATGAGCAGTTCTTC.

In its sample, this clone was seen once. The same CDR3 also results from other DNA sequences found in this sample. V is TRBV29-1 and J is TRBJ2-1, with D tentatively TRBD1 (5 bases). Germline CDR1 and CDR2: SQVTM and ANQGSEA. Trimming removed 3 bases at V and 2 bases at J, with 8 bases between. The CDR3 is 13 amino acids. The CDR3 loop reads CSVDRGTYNEQFF. Written as DNA, the CDR3 is TGCAGCGTTGATAGGGGTACCTACAATGAGCAGTTCTTC.

This clone was seen once. This chain connects TRBV9 to TRBJ1-2; D unclear. V gave up 3 bases and J gave up 5 bases, with 11 bases separating them. The CDR3 contains 13 residues. Germline V CDR1 and CDR2: SGDLS, YYNGEE. In DNA form, the CDR3 reads TGTGCCAGCAGCGGGCGGACGGAGTATGGCTACACCTTC. Amino acids: CASSGRTEYGYTF.

The chain combines TRBV18 with TRBJ2-3; 9 bases match TRBD2. The junction had 12 bases not matched to a gene; V was cut back by 3 bases and J by 5 bases. Germline V gene lookup returns CDR1 KGHSH and CDR2 LQKENI. The length of the CDR3 is 17 residues. This CDR3 is CASSPASSGGSRDTQYF. The CDR3 coding sequence is TGTGCCAGCTCACCCGCCAGTAGCGGGGGTTCTAGAGATACGCAGTATTTT.

The chain recombines TRBV29-1 with TRBJ2-7, with TRBD2 as a possible D gene (7 bases). Germline values: CDR1 SQVTM, CDR2 ANQGSEA. The CDR3 is 14 residues long. The V gene lost 6 bases and the J gene lost 6 bases, with 21 bases spanning the gap. The chain's CDR3 is CSVTRAGAGSEQYF. CDR3 nucleotide sequence: TGCAGCGTCACCCGCGCGGGGGCCGGAAGCGAGCAGTACTTC.

This rearrangement joins TRBV7-9 to TRBJ1-6, with D perhaps TRBD1 (6 bases). Germline V gene sequence: CDR1 SEHNR, CDR2 FQNEAQ (reference sequence). This CDR3 spans 15 amino acids. Trimming took off 8 bases at V and 5 bases at J, with 16 bases between the two ends. The CDR3 sequence: CASGYQTGNNSPLHF. The CDR3 nucleotides read TGTGCCAGCGGCTACCAAACAGGGAATAATTCACCCCTCCACTTT.

The chain has TRBV6-1 and TRBJ2-5, with 7 bases that match TRBD2. Germline loops: CDR1 MNHNS, CDR2 SASEGT. The CDR3 consists of 16 residues. V dropped 3 bases and J dropped 2; count of bases not matched to a gene: 9. The CDR3 nucleotides read TGTGCCAGCAGTGAGGGGTCTAGCGGCCTACAAGAGACCCAGTACTTC. Residues: CASSEGSSGLQETQYF.

The chain has TRBV5-1 and TRBJ2-5; TRBD2 is a possible D gene (7 bases). The ends were cut back, 0 bases at V and 5 bases at J, with 17 bases in the middle. The CDR3 is 16 amino acids. Looked up from germline, CDR1 is SGHRS and CDR2 is YFSETQ. The CDR3 reads CASSLGRGPSGETQYF. The CDR3 DNA sequence: TGCGCCAGCAGCTTGGGGCGGGGGCCAAGCGGTGAGACCCAGTACTTC.

This clone was counted only a few times. The chain couples TRBV6-5 to TRBJ2-7, with D unresolved. CDR3 length: 15 amino acids. Trimming removed 3 bases from V and 5 bases from J, with 17 bases in between. Germline values: CDR1 MNHEY, CDR2 SVGAGI. CDR3 sequence reads: CASSYESQIPNEQYF. The DNA for the CDR3 is TGTGCCAGCAGTTATGAGTCCCAGATCCCCAACGAGCAGTACTTC.

V usage is TRBV5-1 and J usage is TRBJ2-5; D unresolved. V was cut by 0 bases and J by 2 bases, with 11 bases left in between. This CDR3 spans 15 amino acids. Germline values: CDR1 SGHRS, CDR2 YFSETQ. The CDR3 DNA reads TGCGCCAGCAGCTTGGCCTTTAGACCGCAAGAGACCCAGTACTTC. Its protein product is CASSLAFRPQETQYF.

The V call is TRBV19, the J call TRBJ1-5; 8 bases fit TRBD1. The V segment lost 5 bases and the J segment 5 bases; nucleotides outside the gene matches: 2. The CDR3 runs to 13 residues. Germline V CDR1 and CDR2: LNHDA, SQIVND (reference sequence). CDR3 nucleotide sequence: TGTGCCAGTAGTGCGGACAGGGATCAGCCCCAGCATTTT. It specifies CASSADRDQPQHF.

On this clone itself: A read error may produce the germline difference seen at one junction end. The J gene is TRBJ1-1, the V gene TRBV29-1; a possible D gene is TRBD1 (5 bases). CDR3 size: 13 residues. Germline CDR1 is SQVTM and CDR2 is ANQGSEA. The CDR3 DNA reads as TGCAGCGTTGAACCGTTTCCTGGGCAGGGTCGTTCGTTT. This translates into CSVEPFPGQGRSF.

This clone was observed a few times. The rearrangement uses TRBV25-1 and TRBJ1-1; D may be TRBD1 (5 bases). Trimming removed 3 bases from V and 0 bases from J, with 8 bases in between. The CDR3 totals 14 residues. Germline V gives CDR1 MGHDK, CDR2 SYGVNS. CDR3 DNA sequence: TGTGCCAGCAGTGACTGGGGGTTGAACACTGAAGCTTTCTTT. Translated: CASSDWGLNTEAFF.

This chain joins TRBV30 and TRBJ2-7; D uncertain. Looked up from germline, CDR1 is GTSNPN and CDR2 is SVGIG (reference sequence). The V end lost 4 bases, the J end lost 3 bases, and 10 bases lay between the germline ends. This CDR3 region has 12 residues. DNA for the CDR3: TGTGCCTGGACATATGGGGTCTACGAGCAGTACTTC. Protein sequence: CAWTYGVYEQYF. The full variable domain, rest sourced from reference TRBV30 and TRBJ2-7, is SQTIHQWPATLVQPVGSPLSLECTVEGTSNPNLYWYRQAAGRGLQLLFYSVGIGQISSEVPQNLSASRPQDRQFILSSKKLLLSDSGFYLCAWTYGVYEQYFGPGTRLTVT.

This clone was seen more than once but under ten times. The sample carries other DNA sequences with the same CDR3. V gene TRBV6-5 combines with J gene TRBJ1-6; tentative D call: TRBD1 (5 bases). Per the germline V gene, CDR1 is MNHEY and CDR2 is SVGAGI. The CDR3 has 12 amino acids. V lost 5 bases and J lost 6, with 5 bases in between. The CDR3 nucleotides read TGTGCCAGCAGTCAGGGTAATTCACCCCTCCACTTT. It encodes CASSQGNSPLHF.

The chain recombines TRBV5-4 with TRBJ2-5; D is ambiguous. Germline loops: CDR1 SGHNT, CDR2 YYREEE (reference sequence). V lost 3 bases and J lost 3, with 9 bases in between. The CDR3 spans 13 residues. The chain's CDR3 is CASSSGIEETQYF. In DNA, the CDR3 is TGTGCCAGCAGCTCAGGTATCGAAGAGACCCAGTACTTC.

The V call is TRBV27, the J call TRBJ2-5; no firm D call. The CDR3 covers 13 residues. Germline V gene sequence: CDR1 MNHEY, CDR2 SMNVEV (reference sequence). V dropped 4 bases and J dropped 3 bases, with 9 bases sitting between them. The CDR3 sequence: CASSWAGEETQYF. Written as DNA, the CDR3 is TGTGCCAGCAGTTGGGCAGGAGAAGAGACCCAGTACTTC.

The V gene is TRBV30, the J gene TRBJ2-2; 7 bases are a match to TRBD2. Trimming took 5 bases from V and 6 from J; bases not matched to a gene: 21. This CDR3 comprises 18 residues. Germline V lookup: CDR1 GTSNPN, CDR2 SVGIG (reference sequence). The CDR3 DNA follows: TGTGCCTGGGCGCTCCAAAGGGGAGAGCGGGGCAGCGCCGGGGAGCTGTTTTTT. Translation gives CAWALQRGERGSAGELFF.

This clone turned up a few times. Other DNA sequences in this specimen translate into the identical CDR3. This sequence joins TRBV4-3 and TRBJ2-2; D remains ambiguous. The CDR3 contains 19 residues. V was shortened by 4 bases and J by 3 bases, with 24 bases between the two germline ends. Germline assignment: CDR1 LGHNA and CDR2 YSLEER. The CDR3 coding sequence is TGCGCCAGCAGCCCCTTTAAGCCCACCGTAGGCGAATACACCGGGGAGCTGTTTTTT. Translating gives CASSPFKPTVGEYTGELFF.

This chain joins TRBV2 and TRBJ2-5; D not resolved. The CDR3 loop spans 13 amino acids. CDR1 is SNHLY, CDR2 FYNNEI, per germline. V was pared by 6 bases and J by 4 bases, with 12 bases between. DNA of the CDR3: TGTGCCAGCAGGGAACGAACGGGAGAGACCCAGTACTTC. Amino acids: CASRERTGETQYF.

The rearrangement links TRBV12-5 to TRBJ2-3; 7 bases agree with TRBD2. In germline, CDR1 is LGHNT, CDR2 FRNRAP. V was pared by 7 bases and J by 0 bases, with 4 bases of the junction left unmatched. The CDR3 runs 14 residues. CDR3 loop: CASERGSSTDTQYF. The CDR3 coding sequence is TGTGCTAGTGAGCGGGGATCTAGCACAGATACGCAGTATTTT.

There are a few counts of this clone. The genes are TRBV6-5 and TRBJ1-5; D unresolved. V gave up 5 bases and J gave up 7 bases, with 9 bases separating them. The CDR3 extends over 12 amino acids. Germline V gene data show CDR1 as MNHEY and CDR2 as SVGAGI. CDR3 residues: CASSEGRQPQHF. CDR3 DNA: TGTGCCAGCAGTGAAGGGAGACAGCCCCAGCATTTT.

This clone was seen more than once but under ten times. The V gene is TRBV7-2, the J gene TRBJ2-7; 9 bases line up with TRBD2. There are 14 residues in the CDR3. Trimming at V came to 1 base and at J to 5 bases, leaving 3 bases not matched to a gene. Germline assignment: CDR1 SGHTA and CDR2 FQGNSA. The CDR3 region has the DNA TGTGCCAGCAGCTTAGTGGGGACTAGCAACGAGCAGTACTTC. Residues: CASSLVGTSNEQYF.

The genes are TRBV7-2 and TRBJ2-2, with unresolved D. The V end lost 5 bases, the J end lost 7 bases, and 8 bases lay between the germline ends. Germline loops: CDR1 SGHTA, CDR2 FQGNSA. The length of the CDR3 is 12 residues. As DNA, the CDR3 is TGTGCCAGCAGCCTCACCGTCGGGGAGCTGTTTTTT. Its translation: CASSLTVGELFF.

This clone has only a few counts. This chain uses TRBV5-6 with TRBJ1-6; no reliable D call. Trimming took 2 bases from V and 11 from J, leaving 17 bases between them. The V gene's germline CDR1 is SGHDT and CDR2 YYEEEE. This CDR3 is built from 15 residues. The chain's CDR3 is CASSFEGGSAAPLHF. The CDR3 coding sequence is TGTGCCAGCAGCTTTGAAGGAGGCTCGGCGGCACCCCTCCACTTT.

This sequence joins TRBV7-2 and TRBJ1-1; TRBD1 matches at 7 bases. V was clipped by 4 bases and J by 8 bases; unmatched bases: 7. CDR3 length equals 13 residues. CDR1 is SGHTA, CDR2 FQGNSA, per germline. The CDR3 loop is CASSYNRGLEAFF. The CDR3 nucleotides read TGTGCCAGCAGCTACAACAGGGGATTGGAAGCTTTCTTT.

This rearrangement joins TRBV5-6 to TRBJ2-1, with D perhaps matching TRBD2 (7 bases). In germline, CDR1 is SGHDT, CDR2 YYEEEE. The CDR3 is made up of 14 amino acids. V was cut by 10 bases and J by 7 bases, with 21 bases left in between. The CDR3 sequence is CACNKWGGSNEQFF. The CDR3 DNA reads TGTGCCTGTAATAAGTGGGGGGGCTCGAATGAGCAGTTCTTC.